This paragraph reports one T cell receptor (beta chain). Antigen unknown. RNA, once extracted, was reverse transcribed into cDNA for use as the sequencing template. The protocol was immunoSEQ multiplex PCR, while the TCRdb copy is restricted to in-frame clones and leaves out a portion. The sample carries fewer than 200,000 clones, around 71% recorded once. This CDR3 comprises 20 residues. CDR1 SQVTM and CDR2 ANQGSEA come from the germline V gene. Trimming cost V 0 bases and J 4 bases; bases outside gene matches: 17. The data were taken from a study of CD8+ T cells in alopecia areata. Overall study: Treatment of the treated patients consisted of oral tofacitinib, 5 to 10 mg twice daily. Overall study findings and caveats: Mouse data revealed clearer TCR sharing than patient data did, a gap possibly tied to HLA.

The clonotype was recovered from a human donor with alopecia areata. The material was CD8+ T cells sorted from blood, obtained at week 0. This sequence joins TRBV29-1 and TRBJ2-7, with 14 bases aligning to TRBD2. CDR3 coding DNA: TGCAGCGTTGAAGATGGGACCGGGACTAGCGGGGGTAACTCCCCATACGAGCAGTACTTC. Its translation: CSVEDGTGTSGGNSPYEQYF.